This TCR beta chain derives from a study of blood T cell repertoires in COVID-19. The CDR3 is 15 amino acids. V lost 2 bases and J 5 bases, leaving 15 bases between the germline ends. Germline lookup yields CDR1 MNHNS and CDR2 SASEGT. Some clones are missing from TCRdb's copy, which holds only in-frame ones; the method was immunoSEQ multiplex PCR. Of 250,000 to 300,000 clones in the sample, roughly nine tenths were seen once. This TCR was sampled from a man aged 18 to 30 with active or convalescent COVID-19. Source material: peripheral blood. V is TRBV6-1 and J is TRBJ1-1; D is perhaps TRBD1 (6 bases). The CDR3: CASSESLGGHTEAFF. For the CDR3, the DNA is TGTGCCAGCAGTGAATCTCTCGGGGGGCATACTGAAGCTTTCTTT.